The clone carrying this T cell receptor beta chain was observed many times. Antigen: not known. Trimming cost V 2 bases and J 9 bases, with 5 bases left between them. The CDR3 is made up of 10 amino acids. The germline gives CDR1 GTSNPN, CDR2 SVGIG (reference sequence). This sample was included in a study of T cells in Graves' hyperthyroidism and ophthalmopathy. General observations from the study: Most clonotypes expanded in the thyroid (above 0.001) were also present in blood.

Authors of the study amplified TCR beta CDR3 regions from RNA transcripts. The primer set for the first-round RT-PCR of the TCR CDR3 was HTBI. TCRdb re-called the multiplex PCR reads with MiXCR, one entry per CDR3 protein. The sample yields 300,000 to 450,000 distinct CDR3 sequences, about 15% seen once. Sequencing was carried out using blood. The source is a woman aged 25 to 39 with Graves' ophthalmopathy. J is TRBJ2-1 and V is TRBV30; the D is unclear. The CDR3 nucleotides read TGTGCCTGGAGTCGTGGTGAGCAGTTCTTC. Translating it yields CAWSRGEQFF.